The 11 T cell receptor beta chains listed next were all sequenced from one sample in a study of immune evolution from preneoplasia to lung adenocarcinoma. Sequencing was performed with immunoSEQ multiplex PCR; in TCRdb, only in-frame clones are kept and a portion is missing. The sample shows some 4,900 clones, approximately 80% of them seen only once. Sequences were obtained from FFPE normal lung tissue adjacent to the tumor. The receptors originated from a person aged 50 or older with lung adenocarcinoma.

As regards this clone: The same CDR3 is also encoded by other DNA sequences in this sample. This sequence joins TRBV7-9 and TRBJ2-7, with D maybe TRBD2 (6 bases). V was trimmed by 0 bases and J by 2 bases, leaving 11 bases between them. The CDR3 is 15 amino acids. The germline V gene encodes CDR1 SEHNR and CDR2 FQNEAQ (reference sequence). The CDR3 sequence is CASSLAGGSTYEQYF. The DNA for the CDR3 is TGTGCCAGCAGCTTAGCGGGAGGTTCCACCTACGAGCAGTACTTC.

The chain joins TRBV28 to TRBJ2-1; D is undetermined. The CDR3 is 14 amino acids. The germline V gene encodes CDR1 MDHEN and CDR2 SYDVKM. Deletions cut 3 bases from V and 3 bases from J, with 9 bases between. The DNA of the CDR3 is TGTGCCAGCAGTTTGGCAGTCAACTACAATGAGCAGTTCTTC. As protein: CASSLAVNYNEQFF.

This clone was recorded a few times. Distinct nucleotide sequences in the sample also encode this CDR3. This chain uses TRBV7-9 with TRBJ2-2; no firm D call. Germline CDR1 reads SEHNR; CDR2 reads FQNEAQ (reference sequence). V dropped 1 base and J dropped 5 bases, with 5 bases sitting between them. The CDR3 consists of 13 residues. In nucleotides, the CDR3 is TGTGCCAGCAGCTTAGGGTCGACCGGGGAGCTGTTTTTT. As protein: CASSLGSTGELFF.

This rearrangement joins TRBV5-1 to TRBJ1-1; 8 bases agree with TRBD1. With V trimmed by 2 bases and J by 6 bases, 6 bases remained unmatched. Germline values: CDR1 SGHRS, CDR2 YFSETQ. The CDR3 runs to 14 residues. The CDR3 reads CASSLGQGFPEAFF. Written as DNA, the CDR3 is TGCGCCAGCAGCTTAGGACAGGGATTTCCTGAAGCTTTCTTT.

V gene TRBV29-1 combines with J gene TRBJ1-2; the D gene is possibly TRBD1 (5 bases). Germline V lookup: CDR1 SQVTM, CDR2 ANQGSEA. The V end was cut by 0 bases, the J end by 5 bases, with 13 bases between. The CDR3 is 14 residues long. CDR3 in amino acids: CSVEEGGDGYGYTF. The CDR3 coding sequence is TGCAGCGTTGAAGAGGGAGGGGACGGGTATGGCTACACCTTC. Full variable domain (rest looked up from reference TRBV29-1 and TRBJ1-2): SAVISQKPSRDICQRGTSLTIQCQVDSQVTMMFWYRQQPGQSLTLIATANQGSEATYESGFVIDKFPISRPNLTFSTLTVSNMSPEDSSIYLCSVEEGGDGYGYTFGSGTRLTVV.

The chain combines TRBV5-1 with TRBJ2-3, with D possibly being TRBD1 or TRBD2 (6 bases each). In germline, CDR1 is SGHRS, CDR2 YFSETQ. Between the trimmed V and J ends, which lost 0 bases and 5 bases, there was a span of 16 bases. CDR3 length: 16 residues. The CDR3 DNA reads TGCGCCAGCAGCTTGGTCGCCCAAGGGGGGTTAGATACGCAGTATTTT. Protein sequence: CASSLVAQGGLDTQYF.

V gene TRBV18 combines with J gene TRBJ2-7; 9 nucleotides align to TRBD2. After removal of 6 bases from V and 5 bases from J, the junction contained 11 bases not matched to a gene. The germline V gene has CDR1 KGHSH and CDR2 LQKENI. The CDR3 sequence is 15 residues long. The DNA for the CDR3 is TGTGCCAGCTCCCGGCAGCGGGAGGTGGGGGACGAGCAGTACTTC. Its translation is CASSRQREVGDEQYF.

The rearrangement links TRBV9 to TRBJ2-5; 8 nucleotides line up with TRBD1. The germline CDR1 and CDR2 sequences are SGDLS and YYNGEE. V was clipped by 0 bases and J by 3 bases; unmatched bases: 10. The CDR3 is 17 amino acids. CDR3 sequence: CASSVVRRTGPKETQYF. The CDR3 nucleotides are TGTGCCAGCAGCGTAGTGCGGCGGACAGGGCCTAAAGAGACCCAGTACTTC.

The CDR3 region is CASSTYNEQFF. CDR3 nucleotide sequence: TGTGCCAGCAGCACCTACAATGAGCAGTTCTTC. V is TRBV28 and J is TRBJ2-1; D is unclear. V shed 6 bases and J shed 2 bases, with 2 bases lying between them. This CDR3 has 11 residues. Germline loops: CDR1 MDHEN, CDR2 SYDVKM.

The CDR3 DNA reads TGTGCCAGCTCACTCGACTTTGGCACAGATACGCAGTATTTT. Its protein product is CASSLDFGTDTQYF. J is TRBJ2-3 and V is TRBV18; the D is unclear. Germline V gene sequence: CDR1 KGHSH, CDR2 LQKENI. Trimming removed 4 bases from V and 1 base from J, with 9 bases in between. This CDR3 is built from 14 residues.

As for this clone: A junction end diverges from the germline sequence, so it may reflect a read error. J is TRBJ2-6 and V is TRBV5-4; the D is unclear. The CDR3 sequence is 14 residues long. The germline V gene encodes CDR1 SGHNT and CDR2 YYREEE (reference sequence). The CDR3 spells CASSFLGSGRPSAF. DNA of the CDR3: TGTGCCAGCAGCTTTTTAGGGTCGGGCAGGCCGTCGGCTTTC.